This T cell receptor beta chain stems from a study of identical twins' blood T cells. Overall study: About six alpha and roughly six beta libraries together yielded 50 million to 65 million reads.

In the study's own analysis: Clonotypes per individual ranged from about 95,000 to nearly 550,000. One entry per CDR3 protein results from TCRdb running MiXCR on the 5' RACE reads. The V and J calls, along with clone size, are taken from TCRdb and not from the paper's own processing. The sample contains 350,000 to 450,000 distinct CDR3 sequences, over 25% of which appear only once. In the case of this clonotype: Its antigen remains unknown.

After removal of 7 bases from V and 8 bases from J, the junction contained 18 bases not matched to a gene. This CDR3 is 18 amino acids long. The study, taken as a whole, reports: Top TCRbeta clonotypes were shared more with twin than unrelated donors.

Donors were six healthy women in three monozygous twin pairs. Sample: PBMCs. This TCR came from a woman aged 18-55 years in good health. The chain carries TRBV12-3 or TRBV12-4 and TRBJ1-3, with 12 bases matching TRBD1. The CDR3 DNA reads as TGTGCCAGCACCTCCCGGGACAGGGGGCTCGGGGCTCGGGACACCATATATTTT. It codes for CASTSRDRGLGARDTIYF.